This T cell receptor (beta chain) was recovered during a study of T cells after yellow fever vaccination. A note on this clonotype: Its antigen is currently unknown.

TCRdb analysed the 5' RACE reads with MiXCR anew, one entry per CDR3 protein. The table shows some 220,000 distinct CDR3 sequences, with under 3.5% occurring only once. V lost 0 bases and J 4 bases, leaving 8 bases between the germline ends. CDR1 and CDR2 (germline): SGHRS, YFSETQ. This CDR3 spans 14 amino acids. Regarding the study as a whole: There was a possibility that FACS-sorted repertoires contained abundant clonotypes contaminating from the bulk population. Weaker, the secondary response had a peak occurring faster, on day 5 versus 15. Most primary-vaccination clones recurred post-booster (roughly 96% CD4, roughly 91% CD8). A minor fraction of clonotypes spanned both CD4 and CD8 compartments.

Source: CD4+ T cells sorted from PBMCs, taken 10 days after the yellow fever booster vaccination. J is TRBJ2-1 and V is TRBV5-1; the D is unclear. The sequence derives from a man aged 18-30 years who received the YFV17D yellow fever vaccine. The CDR3 region has the DNA TGCGCCAGCAGCTTGGATGGACGATACAATGAGCAGTTCTTC. This codes for CASSLDGRYNEQFF.